This entry lists 24 T cell receptor beta chains sequenced from one sample in a study of post-analysis software for immune sequencing data. Broader study findings: Five or six TRBV segments were more frequent in patients than controls; TRBV5-6, TRBV5-1 and TRBV20-1 belonged to this group.

Prepared TCR beta cDNA libraries contained unique molecular identifiers. From the PCR reads, TCRdb called clonotypes with MiXCR, one entry per CDR3 protein. The data hold roughly 600,000 distinct CDR3 sequences, with 40% to 50% observed a single time. These TCRs are of unknown antigen specificity. Sequenced input: blood. The receptors were gathered from a girl between 5 and 17 years old with multiple sclerosis.

This rearrangement joins TRBV5-1 to TRBJ2-1; D assignment may be TRBD1 or TRBD2 (5 bases each). Trimming shortened V by 5 bases and J by 0 bases, and 9 bases separated the two germline ends. The CDR3 has 14 amino acids. Looked up from germline, CDR1 is SGHRS and CDR2 is YFSETQ. For the CDR3, the DNA is TGCGCCAGCAGGGGGGAAGGCTCCTACAATGAGCAGTTCTTC. The encoded protein is CASRGEGSYNEQFF. Combining the CDR3 with reference TRBV5-1 and TRBJ2-1 gives the whole variable domain KAGVTQTPRYLIKTRGQQVTLSCSPISGHRSVSWYQQTPGQGLQFLFEYFSETQRNKGNFPGRFSGRQFSNSRSEMNVSTLELGDSALYLCASRGEGSYNEQFFGPGTRLTVL.

A few counts support this clonotype. V is TRBV11-1 and J is TRBJ2-1; 9 bases fit TRBD2. The CDR3 sequence is 17 residues long. From germline, CDR1 is SGHAT and CDR2 FQDESV (reference sequence). The V gene end was trimmed by 5 bases and the J gene end by 2 bases; junction bases not matched to a gene: 10. The DNA for the CDR3 is TGTGCCAGCAGCGCCCCCAGGGGCGGGGGGGCCTACAATGAGCAGTTCTTC. This codes for CASSAPRGGGAYNEQFF.

The chain combines TRBV20-1 with TRBJ2-5; possible D gene TRBD2, 6 bases. Near its end, the DNA agrees better with TRBJ2-7, so the J call may be wrong. Germline-derived CDR1 and CDR2 are DFQATT and SNEGSKA (reference sequence). The CDR3 length is 16 residues. The CDR3 region is CSARGPPATRVYEQYF. The DNA for the CDR3 is TGCAGTGCTAGAGGGCCCCCCGCGACTAGAGTGTACGAGCAGTACTTC.

The chain combines TRBV20-1 with TRBJ1-5, with TRBD1 as a possible D gene (6 bases). The CDR3 contains 14 residues. V dropped 0 bases and J dropped 12 bases, with 18 bases sitting between them. Germline V gives CDR1 DFQATT, CDR2 SNEGSKA (reference sequence). CDR3 DNA: TGCAGTGCTAGAGATCCTGGGGGCAGGGCTCTCCAGCATTTT. Translation: CSARDPGGRALQHF.

The sample holds a few counts of this clonotype. This sequence joins TRBV7-2 and TRBJ1-1; possibly TRBD1 for D (6 bases). Trimming took off 5 bases at V and 0 bases at J, with 10 bases between the two ends. Looked up from germline, CDR1 is SGHTA and CDR2 is FQGNSA. This CDR3 has 14 residues. CDR3 nucleotides: TGTGCCAGCAGCGTAACAGGGATGAACACTGAAGCTTTCTTT. It codes for CASSVTGMNTEAFF.

V gene TRBV7-9 combines with J gene TRBJ1-2; weak D call: TRBD1 (5 bases). Germline CDR1 is SEHNR and CDR2 is FQNEAQ (reference sequence). The CDR3 has 16 amino acids. Trimming removed 0 bases at V and 0 bases at J, with 11 bases between. This chain's CDR3 is CASSLARRGTNYGYTF. The CDR3 bases are TGTGCCAGCAGCTTAGCGAGGAGGGGAACTAACTATGGCTACACCTTC.

The table lists this clonotype with a count of one. The CDR3 nucleotides are TGCGCCAGCACCCGGAGGGGGGAGGTCAATGAGCAGTTCTTC. This gives the protein CASTRRGEVNEQFF. The rearrangement links TRBV4-1 to TRBJ2-1, with D perhaps TRBD1 or TRBD2 (6 bases each). Germline values: CDR1 MGHRA, CDR2 YSYEKL. The length of the CDR3 is 14 residues. V dropped 7 bases and J dropped 6 bases, with 16 bases sitting between them.

The chain uses TRBV6-5 and TRBJ1-6; 9 bases line up with TRBD1. There are 15 residues in the CDR3. Losses at the gene ends were 0 bases for V and 9 bases for J; bases not matched to a gene: 3. Germline loops: CDR1 MNHEY, CDR2 SVGAGI. CDR3 DNA: TGTGCCAGCAGTTACTCGGACAGGGGAGGTTCACCCCTCCACTTT. Translated, it gives CASSYSDRGGSPLHF.

This clonotype has a count of ten or more. The chain combines TRBV29-1 with TRBJ2-7; 7 bases map to TRBD1. V was pared by 7 bases and J by 0 bases, with 9 bases of the junction left unmatched. The CDR3 is 14 residues long. Germline CDR1 SQVTM, CDR2 ANQGSEA. The CDR3 bases are TGCAGCGCCACCTCGCAGGGGGACTCCTACGAGCAGTACTTC. Residues: CSATSQGDSYEQYF.

The chain combines TRBV7-9 with TRBJ2-5, with a weak D call TRBD2 (6 bases). The V end lost 5 bases, the J end lost 0 bases, and 10 bases lay between the germline ends. This CDR3 comprises 14 residues. CDR1 is SEHNR and CDR2 is FQNEAQ in the germline V gene (reference sequence). CDR3 in amino acids: CASSTSGYQETQYF. The CDR3 DNA is TGTGCCAGCAGCACGAGCGGGTACCAAGAGACCCAGTACTTC.

This clonotype has just a few counts. The chain links TRBV5-1 to TRBJ2-3; D uncertain. The length of the CDR3 is 15 residues. Per the germline V gene, CDR1 is SGHRS and CDR2 is YFSETQ. The V gene lost 3 bases and the J gene lost 2 bases, with 13 bases spanning the gap. The CDR3 sequence: CASSSTPSLTDTQYF. CDR3 DNA: TGCGCCAGCAGCTCGACACCTTCCCTCACAGATACGCAGTATTTT.

The chain couples TRBV29-1 to TRBJ2-2, with D perhaps matching TRBD1 (6 bases). The CDR3 totals 13 residues. V was clipped by 4 bases and J by 3 bases, with 9 bases between them. CDR1 and CDR2 (germline): SQVTM, ANQGSEA. This CDR3 reads CSVGDTHTGELFF. The DNA for the CDR3 is TGCAGCGTTGGGGACACCCACACCGGGGAGCTGTTTTTT.

This chain joins TRBV5-1 and TRBJ2-3, with TRBD1 as a possible D gene (5 bases). Trimming cost V 8 bases and J 9 bases, with 19 bases left between them. Germline values: CDR1 SGHRS, CDR2 YFSETQ. This CDR3 comprises 13 residues. CDR3 loop: CASWSNLPGTQYF. Written as DNA, the CDR3 is TGCGCCAGTTGGTCCAACCTCCCAGGGACGCAGTATTTT.

V is TRBV9 and J is TRBJ2-3; D possibly corresponds to TRBD2 (6 bases). Trimming stripped 0 bases from V and 1 base from J, with 12 bases between. This CDR3 has 16 residues. Germline V gene lookup returns CDR1 SGDLS and CDR2 YYNGEE. Here the CDR3 reads CASSVVAAQGTDTQYF. Written as DNA, the CDR3 is TGTGCCAGCAGCGTAGTAGCGGCCCAGGGCACAGATACGCAGTATTTT.

This chain connects TRBV20-1 to TRBJ2-3; D may be TRBD2 (6 bases). Per germline, CDR1 DFQATT and CDR2 SNEGSKA (reference sequence). V dropped 6 bases and J dropped 2 bases, with 12 bases sitting between them. The CDR3 loop spans 13 amino acids. The CDR3 here is CSAGDSLTDTQYF. CDR3 sequence (DNA): TGCAGTGCCGGGGACTCCCTCACAGATACGCAGTATTTT.

J is TRBJ1-2 and V is TRBV29-1; D might be TRBD1 (5 bases). The CDR3 has 17 amino acids. The V end lost 7 bases, the J end lost 8 bases, and 32 bases lay between the germline ends. Germline values: CDR1 SQVTM, CDR2 ANQGSEA. The CDR3 region is CSAEVRGTGLHLDGYTF. CDR3 sequence (DNA): TGCAGCGCCGAGGTTCGCGGGACGGGGCTCCACCTGGACGGCTACACCTTC.

The chain has TRBV7-8 and TRBJ2-4; D gene unclear. The last part of the DNA fits TRBJ2-7 better; the J call may be wrong. This CDR3 region has 14 residues. CDR1 and CDR2 (germline): SGHVS, FQNEAQ. CDR3 bases: TGTGCCAGCAGCTTAGTTGGGCAGAAATACGAGCAGTACTTC. Its translation is CASSLVGQKYEQYF.

This clonotype was picked up one time. One junction end does not reproduce the germline sequence, and a read error may be involved. This chain uses TRBV2 with TRBJ2-6; D possibly uses TRBD1 or TRBD2 (5 bases each). This CDR3 is 12 amino acids long. Per germline, CDR1 SNHLY and CDR2 FYNNEI. In DNA form, the CDR3 reads TGTGCCAGGTCTACCGGGGCCAACGTCCGGACTTTC. Translation gives CARSTGANVRTF.

This clonotype turned up a few times. This chain links TRBV11-2 with TRBJ2-3; 7 nucleotides match TRBD2. The CDR3 covers 16 residues. The germline gives CDR1 SGHAT, CDR2 FQNNGV. V shed 0 bases, J shed 4 bases, and the junction held 7 bases outside the gene matches. CDR3 loop: CASSLDGGRISDTQYF. DNA of the CDR3: TGTGCCAGCAGCTTAGATGGCGGGAGAATATCAGATACGCAGTATTTT. Combining the CDR3 with reference TRBV11-2 and TRBJ2-3 gives the whole variable domain EAGVAQSPRYKIIEKRQSVAFWCNPISGHATLYWYQQILGQGPKLLIQFQNNGVVDDSQLPKDRFSAERLKGVDSTLKIQPAKLEDSAVYLCASSLDGGRISDTQYFGPGTRLTVL.

CDR3 sequence: CSARRGVHQPQHF. As DNA, the CDR3 is TGCAGTGCGAGAAGGGGAGTTCATCAGCCCCAGCATTTT. The chain carries TRBV20-1 and TRBJ1-5, with D possibly being TRBD1 (5 bases). This CDR3 is 13 amino acids long. Germline CDR1 is DFQATT and CDR2 is SNEGSKA (reference sequence). Trimming stripped 6 bases from V and 5 bases from J, with 14 bases between.

J is TRBJ2-4 and V is TRBV4-1; TRBD1 might be the D (6 bases). Near its end, the DNA agrees better with TRBJ2-5, so the J call may be wrong. The CDR3 covers 17 residues. The germline gives CDR1 MGHRA, CDR2 YSYEKL. Written as DNA, the CDR3 is TGCGCCAGCAGCCAAGATAAGGGCAGGGGAAGAGGGGAGACCCAGTACTTC. It specifies CASSQDKGRGRGETQYF.

The chain links TRBV20-1 to TRBJ1-1; weak D call: TRBD1 (5 bases). The CDR3 has 12 residues. Per the germline V gene, CDR1 is DFQATT and CDR2 is SNEGSKA (reference sequence). V was cut by 3 bases and J by 6 bases, with 11 bases left in between. CDR3: CSASQGMAEAFF. The CDR3 DNA is TGCAGTGCTAGTCAGGGTATGGCTGAAGCTTTCTTT.

The J gene is TRBJ1-2, the V gene TRBV5-4; a weak D match, TRBD1 (6 bases). Germline CDR1 reads SGHNT; CDR2 reads YYREEE (reference sequence). V gave up 2 bases and J gave up 8 bases, with 16 bases separating them. This CDR3 contains 14 residues. The CDR3 DNA reads as TGTGCCAGCAGCTTCATAGGACAGACGGGAGGCTACACCTTC. This gives the protein CASSFIGQTGGYTF. Variable domain in full (rest from reference TRBV5-4 and TRBJ1-2): ETGVTQSPTHLIKTRGQQVTLRCSSQSGHNTVSWYQQALGQGPQFIFQYYREEENGRGNFPPRFSGLQFPNYSSELNVNALELDDSALYLCASSFIGQTGGYTFGSGTRLTVV.

The table lists this clonotype with a few counts. The chain recombines TRBV12-3 or TRBV12-4 with TRBJ2-3, with D unresolved. This CDR3 has 15 residues. V was shortened by 1 base and J by 3 bases, with 11 bases between the two germline ends. In nucleotides, the CDR3 is TGTGCCAGCAGTTTAGACATCCGAGAGACAGATACGCAGTATTTT. Its translation: CASSLDIRETDTQYF.